The 14 T cell receptor beta chains in this list originate from one sample, sequenced in a study of T cells in Graves' hyperthyroidism and ophthalmopathy. From RNA transcripts, TCR beta CDR3 regions were amplified. HTBI primers drove first-round RT-PCR of the TCR CDR3. TCRdb recomputed calls from the multiplex PCR reads with MiXCR, one row per CDR3 protein. Of around 700,000 distinct CDR3 sequences in the sample, 15% to 20% were seen once. The sequenced sample consisted of blood. The receptor set was obtained from a woman in her forties or fifties with Graves' hyperthyroidism that later progressed to Graves' ophthalmopathy.

This clonotype was found a few times. The V call is TRBV19, the J call TRBJ2-5; the D is unclear. This CDR3 has 14 residues. Trimming pared 0 bases from V and 5 bases from J, leaving 10 bases between. Germline V gene sequence: CDR1 LNHDA, CDR2 SQIVND (reference sequence). CDR3 protein: CASSIDGLQETQYF. Written as DNA, the CDR3 is TGTGCCAGTAGTATAGATGGGCTCCAGGAGACCCAGTACTTC.

The genes are TRBV5-1 and TRBJ2-3; D remains unclear. Per the germline V gene, CDR1 is SGHRS and CDR2 is YFSETQ. The CDR3 covers 13 residues. Between the trimmed V and J ends, which lost 4 bases and 4 bases, there was a span of 10 bases. The chain's CDR3 is CASSLYSADTQYF. Written as DNA, the CDR3 is TGCGCCAGCAGCCTATACTCGGCAGATACGCAGTATTTT.

This chain links TRBV6-1 with TRBJ2-3; 8 nucleotides align to TRBD2. The CDR3 contains 16 residues. V gave up 5 bases and J gave up 2 bases; unmatched junction bases: 9. From germline, CDR1 is MNHNS and CDR2 SASEGT. As DNA, the CDR3 is TGTGCCAGCAGTTTCGGGACTAGGTCCCTCACAGATACGCAGTATTTT. Translated: CASSFGTRSLTDTQYF.

J is TRBJ2-3 and V is TRBV3-1; 9 nucleotides align to TRBD2. The trim removed 4 bases at V and 2 bases at J, leaving 7 bases unmatched. Germline lookup yields CDR1 LGHDT and CDR2 YNNKEL (reference sequence). CDR3 length equals 16 residues. In nucleotides, the CDR3 is TGTGCCAGCAGCCGCCGAGCGGGGGGATTCACAGATACGCAGTATTTT. It encodes CASSRRAGGFTDTQYF.

This clonotype was seen at least ten times. The V and J genes are TRBV30 and TRBJ2-1, with D possibly matching TRBD1 (5 bases). V dropped 4 bases and J dropped 2 bases, with 9 bases sitting between them. The germline V gene encodes CDR1 GTSNPN and CDR2 SVGIG (reference sequence). The CDR3 is 13 residues long. The CDR3 DNA is TGTGCCTGGAAAGGGGTGACCTACAATGAGCAGTTCTTC. This translates into CAWKGVTYNEQFF.

This clonotype was counted between two and nine times. V usage is TRBV6-1 and J usage is TRBJ2-1; TRBD2 matches at 8 bases. The CDR3 runs to 16 residues. J gave up 0 bases and V 5 bases, and 6 bases lay outside the gene matches. The germline CDR1 and CDR2 sequences are MNHNS and SASEGT. The CDR3 DNA is TGTGCCAGCAGTCAGAGCGGGGGTCTCTCCTACAATGAGCAGTTCTTC. This codes for CASSQSGGLSYNEQFF.

The table lists this clonotype with a few counts. The CDR3 region has the DNA TGTGCCAGCAGCTTAAATGCTCAGGGCGGCACCGGGGAGCTGTTTTTT. Translating gives CASSLNAQGGTGELFF. The chain couples TRBV7-3 to TRBJ2-2; perhaps TRBD1 as D (5 bases). This CDR3 spans 16 amino acids. The germline gives CDR1 SGHTA, CDR2 FQGTGA. The ends were cut back, 1 base at V and 4 bases at J, with 13 bases in the middle.

In its sample, this clonotype was seen a few times. The chain carries TRBV4-2 and TRBJ2-3; no firm D call. The germline V and J ends were trimmed by 3 bases and 4 bases, with 14 bases remaining between them. Germline V CDR1 and CDR2: LGHNA, YNFKEQ. CDR3 size: 15 residues. CDR3 residues: CASSQEDRRSDTQYF. The DNA for the CDR3 is TGTGCCAGCAGCCAGGAAGATAGAAGGTCAGATACGCAGTATTTT.

This sequence joins TRBV19 and TRBJ2-5, with 10 bases identical to TRBD2. The germline CDR1 and CDR2 sequences are LNHDA and SQIVND (reference sequence). There are 17 residues in the CDR3. Losses at the gene ends were 1 base for V and 5 bases for J; bases not matched to a gene: 10. The chain's CDR3 is CASSIVLAGARVETQYF. The DNA of the CDR3 is TGTGCCAGTAGTATAGTCCTAGCGGGGGCTAGGGTGGAGACCCAGTACTTC.

The table lists this clonotype with many counts. The chain links TRBV20-1 to TRBJ1-5; D unclear. The V end was cut by 1 base, the J end by 3 bases, with 10 bases between. CDR1 and CDR2 (germline): DFQATT, SNEGSKA (reference sequence). This CDR3 is 14 amino acids long. The CDR3 sequence: CSARGTSPNQPQHF. Written as DNA, the CDR3 is TGCAGTGCTAGAGGAACGTCCCCCAATCAGCCCCAGCATTTT.

V and J are TRBV19 and TRBJ1-5; TRBD1 is a possible D gene (5 bases). The CDR3 spans 17 residues. CDR1 LNHDA and CDR2 SQIVND come from the germline V gene (reference sequence). Trimming cost V 3 bases and J 6 bases, with 21 bases left between them. The CDR3 coding sequence is TGTGCCAGTAGTATTGTGGCAACGTCTACGAGGGGTCAGCCCCAGCATTTT. This encodes CASSIVATSTRGQPQHF. Full variable domain (rest looked up from reference TRBV19 and TRBJ1-5): DGGITQSPKYLFRKEGQNVTLSCEQNLNHDAMYWYRQDPGQGLRLIYYSQIVNDFQKGDIAEGYSVSREKKESFPLTVTSAQKNPTAFYLCASSIVATSTRGQPQHFGDGTRLSIL.

This clonotype has ten or more counts. CDR3 sequence (DNA): TGTGCCAGCAGCCAAATACAGCCAGGCGTCGTTGGGCGGCACACCATATATTTT. Its protein product is CASSQIQPGVVGRHTIYF. The gene calls are TRBV3-1 and TRBJ1-3, with D uncertain. The V end lost 2 bases, the J end lost 8 bases, and 25 bases lay between the germline ends. CDR1 is LGHDT and CDR2 is YNNKEL in the germline V gene (reference sequence). CDR3 size: 18 residues.

This clonotype was detected a few times. This could be a read error, since a much larger clone is one nucleotide away. The chain couples TRBV3-1 to TRBJ1-2; D not certain. Germline CDR1 is LGHDT and CDR2 is YNNKEL (reference sequence). The CDR3 totals 12 residues. V was cut by 4 bases and J by 7 bases, with 10 bases left in between. CDR3 region: CASSPGACGYTF. As DNA, the CDR3 is TGTGCCAGCAGCCCAGGCGCCTGTGGCTACACCTTC.

This clonotype occurred many times. The V call is TRBV7-2, the J call TRBJ1-2, with 7 bases aligning to TRBD1. Germline V lookup: CDR1 SGHTA, CDR2 FQGNSA. The ends lost 3 bases at V and 1 base at J; junction bases unmatched: 8. This CDR3 is 16 amino acids long. CDR3 amino acids: CASSFEGGESNYGYTF. Written as DNA, the CDR3 is TGTGCCAGCAGCTTTGAAGGGGGCGAGAGTAACTATGGCTACACCTTC.